This T cell receptor (beta chain) stems from a study of blood T cell repertoires in COVID-19. The V end was cut by 5 bases, the J end by 7 bases, with 20 bases between. CDR3 length equals 15 residues. Germline CDR1 and CDR2: SGHVS and FQNEAQ. This table comes from immunoSEQ multiplex PCR, and its TCRdb copy is limited to in-frame clones, with some not included. The sample includes more than 300,000 clones, 90% to 95% seen only once; the top ten take 3.5% to 5%. The chain uses TRBV7-8 and TRBJ1-2, with a possible D match to TRBD1 (5 bases). The sequenced material came from PBMCs or T cells enriched from blood (not recorded which). This TCR came from a woman in her twenties or thirties who had been exposed to COVID-19. The CDR3 sequence is CASSPQSWGDGGYTF. The CDR3 DNA follows: TGTGCCAGCAGCCCACAATCATGGGGGGACGGTGGCTACACCTTC.